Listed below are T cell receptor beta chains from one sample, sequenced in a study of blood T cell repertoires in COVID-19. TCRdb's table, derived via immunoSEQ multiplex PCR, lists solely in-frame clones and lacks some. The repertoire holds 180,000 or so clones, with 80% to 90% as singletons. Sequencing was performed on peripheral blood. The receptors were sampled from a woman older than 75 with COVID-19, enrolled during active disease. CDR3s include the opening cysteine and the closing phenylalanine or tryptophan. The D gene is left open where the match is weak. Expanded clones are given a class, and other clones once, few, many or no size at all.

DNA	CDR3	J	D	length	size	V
TGTGCCAGCAGTTTACAGGTCACGGTCATGGGCGAGCAGTACTTC	CASSLQVTVMGEQYF	TRBJ2-7	NA	15	few	TRBV27
TGTGCCAGCAGCTTGACAGGGGGCAATTCTGGAAACACCATATATTTT	CASSLTGGNSGNTIYF	TRBJ1-3	TRBD1	16	NA	TRBV7-8
TGTGCCAGCTCACTGTTACAAAACTACGAGCAGTACTTC	CASSLLQNYEQYF	TRBJ2-7	NA	13	NA	TRBV18
TGTGCCAGCAGTTTTTTGGCGGCACCCCTCCACTTT	CASSFLAAPLHF	TRBJ1-6	NA	12	NA	TRBV27
TGTGCCAGCAGCCGGGACAGTTCCTACGAGCAGTACTTC	CASSRDSSYEQYF	TRBJ2-7	TRBD1	13	NA	TRBV4-2
TGCGCCAGCAGCTCGGGCCCTGGGGAGAATCAGCCCCAGCATTTT	CASSSGPGENQPQHF	TRBJ1-5	NA	15	NA	TRBV5-1
TGTGCTAGTGGCCCAGGGGCCTCACGGGAGCAGTTCTTC	CASGPGASREQFF	TRBJ2-1	NA	13	once	TRBV12-5
TGTGCCAGCAGCCCCGTAAGGGAGCCACGCTACGAGCAGTACTTC	CASSPVREPRYEQYF	TRBJ2-7	NA	15	NA	TRBV11-2
TGTGCCAGCAGCTTTGGGTCGGGTGGCACTGAAGCTTTCTTT	CASSFGSGGTEAFF	TRBJ1-1	NA	14	once	TRBV5-4
TGTGCCAGCAGTCAACACAGGGGAGATACGCAGTATTTT	CASSQHRGDTQYF	TRBJ2-3	TRBD1	13	NA	TRBV6-2/TRBV6-3
TGTGCCAGCAGCTTAGTCGGGGGTAATCAGCCCCAGCATTTT	CASSLVGGNQPQHF	TRBJ1-5	NA	14	NA	TRBV7-2
TGTGCCAGCAGCTTAATAGTCGGCGGGGAGCTGTTTTTT	CASSLIVGGELFF	TRBJ2-2	NA	13	NA	TRBV7-2
TGTGCCAGCAGCTACAGGGACAGAGGGACTGGCTACACCTTC	CASSYRDRGTGYTF	TRBJ1-2	TRBD1	14	once	TRBV5-4
TGTGCCAGCAGTTTTGCGGGGGGGGCCCTCTCTGGGGCCAACGTCCTGACTTTC	CASSFAGGALSGANVLTF	TRBJ2-6	TRBD2	18	NA	TRBV28
TGTGCCAGCTCACCTGCAGGGGGGTTAATCTACAATGAGCAGTTCTTC	CASSPAGGLIYNEQFF	TRBJ2-1	NA	16	once	TRBV18
TGTGCCAGCAGTTACAAGGGGGAGTCGGGCTACACCTTC	CASSYKGESGYTF	TRBJ1-2	NA	13	NA	TRBV6-5
TGTGCCAGCAAAGGCGGGACTTACAATGAGCAGTTCTTC	CASKGGTYNEQFF	TRBJ2-1	NA	13	NA	TRBV6-5
TGCGCCAGCAGCTTAGGAGGCTCTGGGGCCAACGTCCTGACTTTC	CASSLGGSGANVLTF	TRBJ2-6	NA	15	NA	TRBV5-1
TGTGCCAGCAGCTTATTAAGGGGATCCTCTGGAAACACCATATATTTT	CASSLLRGSSGNTIYF	TRBJ1-3	NA	16	NA	TRBV7-3
TGTGCCAGCAGCTTGGAGGGGTATGGCTACACCTTC	CASSLEGYGYTF	TRBJ1-2	NA	12	NA	TRBV5-8
TGTGCCAGCAGCTTAGGGGGGGGCTCCTATAATTCACCCCTCCACTTT	CASSLGGGSYNSPLHF	TRBJ1-6	NA	16	NA	TRBV7-8
TGTGCCACGGGACTAGCGGGGACAGATACGCAGTATTTT	CATGLAGTDTQYF	TRBJ2-3	TRBD2	13	NA	TRBV5-6
TGTGCCACCAGCAGAGATGTAAGCGTCAGCACAGATACGCAGTATTTT	CATSRDVSVSTDTQYF	TRBJ2-3	NA	16	once	TRBV15
TGTGCCAGCAGCTTGCAGGGGGAACGCTATGGCTACACCTTC	CASSLQGERYGYTF	TRBJ1-2	TRBD1	14	NA	TRBV5-5
TGTGCCAGCACCCGGGGGGGGCCCTCCTACAATGAGCAGTTCTTC	CASTRGGPSYNEQFF	TRBJ2-1	TRBD2	15	NA	TRBV11-3
TGTGCCAGCAGTTCCCGACAGGGCTCCTACGAGCAGTACTTC	CASSSRQGSYEQYF	TRBJ2-7	TRBD1	14	NA	TRBV27
TGTGCCAGCTCCGAGGTGAACACTGAAGCTTTCTTT	CASSEVNTEAFF	TRBJ1-1	NA	12	few	TRBV18
TGTGCCAGCAGCTTATTGGAGGGGTATGAAGCTTTCTTT	CASSLLEGYEAFF	TRBJ1-1	NA	13	NA	TRBV7-2
TGTGCCAGCCGTTCTATTGGGGGCACGGGGAACACTGAAGCTTTCTTT	CASRSIGGTGNTEAFF	TRBJ1-1	NA	16	NA	TRBV6-2/TRBV6-3
TGTGCCAGCAGTTACGGGAGGAAACGGTATAATTCACCCCTCCACTTT	CASSYGRKRYNSPLHF	TRBJ1-6	NA	16	NA	TRBV6-2/TRBV6-3
TGTGCCAGCAGTGAAGTAGCGGACGAGCAGTACTTC	CASSEVADEQYF	TRBJ2-7	NA	12	NA	TRBV2
TGTGCCAGTAGAGGAGGGTCCTACAATGAGCAGTTCTTC	CASRGGSYNEQFF	TRBJ2-1	NA	13	NA	TRBV19
TGTGCCAGCAGTGATTTAGGACGGGGGTATGGCTACACCTTC	CASSDLGRGYGYTF	TRBJ1-2	NA	14	NA	TRBV6-1
TGTGCCAGCAGTTTATCGTCTCGCAATGAGCAGTTCTTC	CASSLSSRNEQFF	TRBJ2-1	NA	13	NA	TRBV27
TGTGCCAGTGATCCGGGACAGGGGGCCCATGAGCAGTTCTTC	CASDPGQGAHEQFF	TRBJ2-1	TRBD1	14	NA	TRBV19
TGTGCCAGCAGCCGGGACGGGAGGGCCGGCGAGCAGTACTTC	CASSRDGRAGEQYF	TRBJ2-7	TRBD2	14	NA	TRBV5-4
TGTGCCAGCAGGAGTAATGGGGGGGCCGGGGAGCTGTTTTTT	CASRSNGGAGELFF	TRBJ2-2	TRBD2	14	NA	TRBV28
TGTGCCAGCAGTGAAAGCACAACTAATGAAAAACTGTTTTTT	CASSESTTNEKLFF	TRBJ1-4	NA	14	NA	TRBV2
TGTGCCAGCAGCTTCGGACTGTACACTGAAGCTTTCTTT	CASSFGLYTEAFF	TRBJ1-1	NA	13	NA	TRBV5-8
TGTGCCAGCAGCTCCATCTACGAGCAGTACTTC	CASSSIYEQYF	TRBJ2-7	NA	11	few	TRBV7-8
TGTGCCACCAGCGGAACAGGGGTCACTGAAGCTTTCTTT	CATSGTGVTEAFF	TRBJ1-1	TRBD1	13	NA	TRBV15
TGTGCCAGCAGCTCTAGCGGGGGCCTACGAAATGAGCAGTTCTTC	CASSSSGGLRNEQFF	TRBJ2-1	TRBD2	15	NA	TRBV5-4
TGTGCCAGCAGCAAGACAGGGGAGGCCGAAGCTTTCTTT	CASSKTGEAEAFF	TRBJ1-1	TRBD1	13	NA	TRBV9
TGTGCCAGTAGCCTGGGCAGGGTAATGTACTTC	CASSLGRVMYF	TRBJ2-7	NA	11	NA	TRBV19
TGTGCTAGTGGTTCCGGACAGGCGAGCACAGATACGCAGTATTTT	CASGSGQASTDTQYF	TRBJ2-3	TRBD1	15	NA	TRBV12-5
TGTGCCAGTAGTATAGGGGGGGGCGGGAGCTCCTACAATGAGCAGTTCTTC	CASSIGGGGSSYNEQFF	TRBJ2-1	NA	17	NA	TRBV19
TGTGCCAGCAGTTCCCCAGGGAAATGGAATTCACCCCTCCACTTT	CASSSPGKWNSPLHF	TRBJ1-6	NA	15	few	TRBV28
TGCGCCAGCAGCCAGGGGGGACAGGGGCACTATGGCTACACCTTC	CASSQGGQGHYGYTF	TRBJ1-2	TRBD1	15	NA	TRBV4-1
TGTGCCATCAGCCCCCAGGGTGATGGGCCCCAGCATTTT	CAISPQGDGPQHF	TRBJ1-5	NA	13	NA	TRBV10-3
TGTGCCAGTAAGGCTGGGACAGGTGAAGCCAAAAACATTCAGTACTTC	CASKAGTGEAKNIQYF	TRBJ2-4	TRBD1	16	NA	TRBV19
TGTGCCAGCAGTTACTCGCTAGGGGTGAACACTGAAGCTTTCTTT	CASSYSLGVNTEAFF	TRBJ1-1	NA	15	NA	TRBV6-5
TGTGCCAGCAGCCGCGGGGGAGTGAACACTGAAGCTTTCTTT	CASSRGGVNTEAFF	TRBJ1-1	NA	14	NA	TRBV28
TGCGCCAGCAGAACAGGGGAAGGCACTGAAGCTTTCTTT	CASRTGEGTEAFF	TRBJ1-1	TRBD1	13	NA	TRBV5-1
TGCGCCAGCAGCTTGAGGGGACAGGGGGCATCTAATGAAAAACTGTTTTTT	CASSLRGQGASNEKLFF	TRBJ1-4	TRBD1	17	NA	TRBV5-1
TGTGCCAGCAGCTTGGGGGCCAGCTCCTACAATGAGCAGTTCTTC	CASSLGASSYNEQFF	TRBJ2-1	NA	15	NA	TRBV7-2
TGTGCCAGCAGCTCTTTGGACAGGGCGGGAAACACCATATATTTT	CASSSLDRAGNTIYF	TRBJ1-3	TRBD1	15	once	TRBV7-9
TGTGCCAGCCGCCTGAGAGGTGGCTACACCTTC	CASRLRGGYTF	TRBJ1-2	NA	11	once	TRBV2
TGTGCCAGCAGCCCCCCAGGACAGCCCCAGCATTTT	CASSPPGQPQHF	TRBJ1-5	NA	12	NA	TRBV28
TGTGCCAGCAGTTTGGCCGGGACCTACGAGCAGTACTTC	CASSLAGTYEQYF	TRBJ2-7	NA	13	NA	TRBV12-3/TRBV12-4
TGTGCCAGCACCCCGTTAGCGGGAGGCTATGAGCAGTTCTTC	CASTPLAGGYEQFF	TRBJ2-1	TRBD2	14	NA	TRBV7-9